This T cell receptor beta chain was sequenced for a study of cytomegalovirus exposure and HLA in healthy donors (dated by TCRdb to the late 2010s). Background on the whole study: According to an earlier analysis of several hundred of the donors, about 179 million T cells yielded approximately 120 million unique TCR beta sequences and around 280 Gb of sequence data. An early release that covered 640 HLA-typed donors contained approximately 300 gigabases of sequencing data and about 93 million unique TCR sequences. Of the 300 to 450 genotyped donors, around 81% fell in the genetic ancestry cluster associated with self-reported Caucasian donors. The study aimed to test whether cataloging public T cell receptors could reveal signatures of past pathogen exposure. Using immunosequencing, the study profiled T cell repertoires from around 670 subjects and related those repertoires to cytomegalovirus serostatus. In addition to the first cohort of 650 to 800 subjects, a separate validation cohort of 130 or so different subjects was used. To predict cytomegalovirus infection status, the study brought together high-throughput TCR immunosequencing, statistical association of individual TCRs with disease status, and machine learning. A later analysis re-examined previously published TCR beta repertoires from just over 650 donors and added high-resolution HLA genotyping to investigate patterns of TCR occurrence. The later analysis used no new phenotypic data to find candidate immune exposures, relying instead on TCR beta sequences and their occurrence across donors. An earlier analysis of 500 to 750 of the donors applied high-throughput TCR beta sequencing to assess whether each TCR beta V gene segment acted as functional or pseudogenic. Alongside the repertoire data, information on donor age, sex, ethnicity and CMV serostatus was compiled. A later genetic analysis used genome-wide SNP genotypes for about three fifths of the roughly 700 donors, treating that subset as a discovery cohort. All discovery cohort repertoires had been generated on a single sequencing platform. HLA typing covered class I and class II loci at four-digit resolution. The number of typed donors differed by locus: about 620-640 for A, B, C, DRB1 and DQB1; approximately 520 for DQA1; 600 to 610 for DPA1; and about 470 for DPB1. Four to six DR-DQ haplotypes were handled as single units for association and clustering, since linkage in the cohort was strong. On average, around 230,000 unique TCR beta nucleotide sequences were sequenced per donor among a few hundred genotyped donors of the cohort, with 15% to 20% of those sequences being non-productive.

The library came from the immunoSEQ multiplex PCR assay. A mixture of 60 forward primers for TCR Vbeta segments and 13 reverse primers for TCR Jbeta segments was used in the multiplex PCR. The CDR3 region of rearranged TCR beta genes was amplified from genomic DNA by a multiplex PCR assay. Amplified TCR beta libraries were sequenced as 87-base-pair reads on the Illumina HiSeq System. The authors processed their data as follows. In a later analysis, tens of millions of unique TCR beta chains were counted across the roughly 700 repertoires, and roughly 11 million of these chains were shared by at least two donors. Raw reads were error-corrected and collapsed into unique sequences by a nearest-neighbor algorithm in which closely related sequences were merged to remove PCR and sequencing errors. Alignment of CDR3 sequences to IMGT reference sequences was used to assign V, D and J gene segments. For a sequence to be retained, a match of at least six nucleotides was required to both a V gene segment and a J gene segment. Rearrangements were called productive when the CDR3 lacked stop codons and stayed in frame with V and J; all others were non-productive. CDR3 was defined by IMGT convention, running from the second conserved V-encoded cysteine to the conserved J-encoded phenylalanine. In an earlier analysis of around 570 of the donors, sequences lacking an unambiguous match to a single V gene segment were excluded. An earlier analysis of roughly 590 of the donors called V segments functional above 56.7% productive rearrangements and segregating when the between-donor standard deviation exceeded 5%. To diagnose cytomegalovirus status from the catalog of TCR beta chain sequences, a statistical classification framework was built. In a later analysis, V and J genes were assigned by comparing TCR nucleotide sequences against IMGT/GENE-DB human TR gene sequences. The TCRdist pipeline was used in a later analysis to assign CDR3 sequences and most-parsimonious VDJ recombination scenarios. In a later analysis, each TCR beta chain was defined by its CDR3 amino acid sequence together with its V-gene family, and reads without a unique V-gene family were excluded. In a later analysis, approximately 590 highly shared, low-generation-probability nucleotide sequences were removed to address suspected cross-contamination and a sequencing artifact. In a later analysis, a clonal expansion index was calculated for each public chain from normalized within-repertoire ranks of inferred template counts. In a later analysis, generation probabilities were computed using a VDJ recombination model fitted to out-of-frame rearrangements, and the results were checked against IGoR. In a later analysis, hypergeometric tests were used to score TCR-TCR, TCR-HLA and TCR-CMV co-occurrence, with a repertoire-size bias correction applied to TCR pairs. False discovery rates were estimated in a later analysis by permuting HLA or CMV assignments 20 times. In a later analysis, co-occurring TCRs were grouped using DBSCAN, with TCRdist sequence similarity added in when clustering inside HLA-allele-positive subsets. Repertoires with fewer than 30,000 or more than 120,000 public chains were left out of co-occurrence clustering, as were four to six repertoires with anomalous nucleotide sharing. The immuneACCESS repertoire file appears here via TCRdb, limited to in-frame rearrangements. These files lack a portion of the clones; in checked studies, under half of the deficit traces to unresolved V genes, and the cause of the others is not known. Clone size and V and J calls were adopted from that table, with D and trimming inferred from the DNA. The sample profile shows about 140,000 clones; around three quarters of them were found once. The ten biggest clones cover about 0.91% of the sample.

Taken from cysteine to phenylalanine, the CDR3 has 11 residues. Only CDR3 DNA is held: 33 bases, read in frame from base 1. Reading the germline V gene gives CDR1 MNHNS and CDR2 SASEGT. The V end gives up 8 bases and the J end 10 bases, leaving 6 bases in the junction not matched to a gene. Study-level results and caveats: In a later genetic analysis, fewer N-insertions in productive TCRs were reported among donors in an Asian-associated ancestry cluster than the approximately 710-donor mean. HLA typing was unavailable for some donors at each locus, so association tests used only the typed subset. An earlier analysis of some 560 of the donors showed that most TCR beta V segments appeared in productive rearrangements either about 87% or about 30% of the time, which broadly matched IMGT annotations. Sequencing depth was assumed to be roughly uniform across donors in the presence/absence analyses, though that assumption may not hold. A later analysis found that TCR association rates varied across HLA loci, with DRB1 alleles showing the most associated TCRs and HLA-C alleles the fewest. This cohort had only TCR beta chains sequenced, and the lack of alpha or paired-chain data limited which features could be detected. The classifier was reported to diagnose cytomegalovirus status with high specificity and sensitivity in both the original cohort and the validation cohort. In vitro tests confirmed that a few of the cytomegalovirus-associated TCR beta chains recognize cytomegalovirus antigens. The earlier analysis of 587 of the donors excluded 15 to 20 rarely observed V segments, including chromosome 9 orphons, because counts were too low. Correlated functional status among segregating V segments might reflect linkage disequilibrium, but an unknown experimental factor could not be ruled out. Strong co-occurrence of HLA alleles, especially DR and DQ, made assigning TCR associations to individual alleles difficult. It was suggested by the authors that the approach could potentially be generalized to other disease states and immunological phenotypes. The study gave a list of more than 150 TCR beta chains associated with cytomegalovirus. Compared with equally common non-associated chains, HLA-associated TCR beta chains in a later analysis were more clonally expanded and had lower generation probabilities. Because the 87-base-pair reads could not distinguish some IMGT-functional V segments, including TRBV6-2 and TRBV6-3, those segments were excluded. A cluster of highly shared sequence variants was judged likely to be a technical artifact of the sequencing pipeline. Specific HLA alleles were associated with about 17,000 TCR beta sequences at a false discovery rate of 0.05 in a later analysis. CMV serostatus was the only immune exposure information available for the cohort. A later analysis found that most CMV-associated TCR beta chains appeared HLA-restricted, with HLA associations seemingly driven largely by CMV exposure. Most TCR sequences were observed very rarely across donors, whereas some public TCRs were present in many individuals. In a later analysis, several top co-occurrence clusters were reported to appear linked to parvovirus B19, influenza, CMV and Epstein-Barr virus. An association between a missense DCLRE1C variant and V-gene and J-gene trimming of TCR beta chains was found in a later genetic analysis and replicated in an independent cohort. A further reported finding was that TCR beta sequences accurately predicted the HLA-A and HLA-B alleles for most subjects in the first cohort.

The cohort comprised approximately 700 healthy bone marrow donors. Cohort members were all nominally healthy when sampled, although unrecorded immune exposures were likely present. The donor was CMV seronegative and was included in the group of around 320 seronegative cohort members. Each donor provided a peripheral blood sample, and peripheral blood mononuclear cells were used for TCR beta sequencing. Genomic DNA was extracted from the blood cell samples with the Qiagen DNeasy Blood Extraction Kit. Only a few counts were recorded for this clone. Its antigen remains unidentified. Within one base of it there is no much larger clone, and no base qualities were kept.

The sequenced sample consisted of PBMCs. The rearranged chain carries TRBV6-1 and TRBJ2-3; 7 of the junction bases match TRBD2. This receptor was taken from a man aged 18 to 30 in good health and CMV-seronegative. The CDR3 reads CASLVAGAQYF. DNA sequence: TGTGCCAGCTTGGTGGCGGGAGCGCAGTATTTT.